This T cell receptor (beta chain) was documented in a study of T cell responses to AZD1222 COVID-19 vaccine. The method was immunoSEQ multiplex PCR; TCRdb's version includes in-frame clones alone and lacks a portion of them. The sample carries nearly 110,000 clones, 91% recorded once. The TCR was taken from an adult in good health. The sequences come from peripheral blood, collected on day 0 of AZD1222 vaccination.

Written as DNA, the CDR3 is TGTGCCAGCAGCGTTACAGGAAATTCACCCCTCCACTTT. Translated, it gives CASSVTGNSPLHF. V and J are TRBV7-8 and TRBJ1-6; tentative D call: TRBD1 (5 bases). Looked up from germline, CDR1 is SGHVS and CDR2 is FQNEAQ. Trimming removed 5 bases at V and 7 bases at J, with 9 bases between. CDR3 length equals 13 residues.